This T cell receptor (beta chain) was sequenced during a study of blood T cell repertoires in COVID-19. The repertoire was sequenced with immunoSEQ multiplex PCR; TCRdb's copy has only in-frame clones and lacks some. The sample carries fewer than 110,000 clones, approximately 81% recorded once. Germline V gene data show CDR1 as SGHTA and CDR2 as FQGNSA. V gave up 0 bases and J gave up 1 base, with 12 bases separating them. The CDR3 extends over 16 amino acids. The sample consisted of peripheral blood. The chain joins TRBV7-2 to TRBJ1-1; D is ambiguous. The source is a woman in her seventies with active or convalescent COVID-19. CDR3 nucleotide sequence: TGTGCCAGCAGCTTAGCGGCCCCTCGTGGGAACACTGAAGCTTTCTTT. Translating it yields CASSLAAPRGNTEAFF.